This TCR beta chain was identified during a study of T cell repertoires in cytomegalovirus infection. Study background: In the study, CMV epitopes included recently identified HLA-C-restricted and well-studied HLA-B-restricted ones. Indications of both CMV infection and matching HLA type were provided by public TCR beta signatures. Notes on the study in general: Based on cumulative public TCR beta family frequency, carriers of CMV plus the relevant HLA were identified.

In TCRdb, the reads were re-called with MiXCR into one record per CDR3 protein. Of fewer than 850,000 distinct CDR3 sequences listed, under 35% are singletons. This clonotype was recorded at least ten times. Its antigen remains unknown. This CDR3 has 15 amino acids. With V trimmed by 6 bases and J by 0 bases, 8 bases remained unmatched. The germline gives CDR1 SGHTA, CDR2 FQGNSA. This clonotype was sampled from a human donor in good health (CMV status not recorded). Some clones in this sample may be carry-over from other donors' samples. The sample consisted of cultured CD8+ T cells from PBMCs, taken from culture after CMV antigen stimulation. The chain links TRBV7-2 to TRBJ2-7; 7 nucleotides align to TRBD1. CDR3 in amino acids: CASSETGRVSYEQYF. The CDR3 coding sequence is TGTGCCAGCAGTGAGACAGGGCGAGTCTCCTACGAGCAGTACTTC.